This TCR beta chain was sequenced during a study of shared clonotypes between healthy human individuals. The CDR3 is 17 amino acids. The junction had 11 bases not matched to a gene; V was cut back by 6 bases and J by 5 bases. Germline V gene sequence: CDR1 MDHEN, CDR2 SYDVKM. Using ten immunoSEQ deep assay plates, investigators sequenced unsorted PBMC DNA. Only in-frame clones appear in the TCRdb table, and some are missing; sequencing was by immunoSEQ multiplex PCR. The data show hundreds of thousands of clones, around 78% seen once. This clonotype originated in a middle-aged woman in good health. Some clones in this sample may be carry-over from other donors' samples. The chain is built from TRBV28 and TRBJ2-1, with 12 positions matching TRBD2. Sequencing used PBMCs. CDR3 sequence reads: CASRRYLGLAGDNEQFF. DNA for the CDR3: TGTGCCAGCAGGAGATACTTGGGACTAGCGGGCGACAATGAGCAGTTCTTC. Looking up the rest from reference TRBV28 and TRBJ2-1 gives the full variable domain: DVKVTQSSRYLVKRTGEKVFLECVQDMDHENMFWYRQDPGLGLRLIYFSYDVKMKEKGDIPEGYSVSREKKERFSLILESASTNQTSMYLCASRRYLGLAGDNEQFFGPGTRLTVL.